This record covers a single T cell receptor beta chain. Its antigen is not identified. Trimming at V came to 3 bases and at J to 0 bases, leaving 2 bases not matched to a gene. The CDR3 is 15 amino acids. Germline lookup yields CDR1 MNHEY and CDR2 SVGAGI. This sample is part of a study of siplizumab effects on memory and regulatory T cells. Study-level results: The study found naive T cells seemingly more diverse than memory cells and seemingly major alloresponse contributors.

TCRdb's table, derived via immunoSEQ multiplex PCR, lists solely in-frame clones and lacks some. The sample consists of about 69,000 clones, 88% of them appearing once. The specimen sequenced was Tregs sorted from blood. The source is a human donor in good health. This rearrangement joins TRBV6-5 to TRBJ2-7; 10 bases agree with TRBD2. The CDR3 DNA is TGTGCCAGCAGTTATGGACTAGCGGACTCCTACGAGCAGTACTTC. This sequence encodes CASSYGLADSYEQYF.